This is a list of T cell receptor beta chains from one sample in a study of T cell changes during pregnancy in multiple sclerosis. Produced via immunoSEQ multiplex PCR; TCRdb's table is partial and in-frame only. The sample has fewer than 95,000 clones; almost 95% are singletons. This specimen consisted of peripheral blood, obtained in the third trimester of pregnancy. These receptor sequences come from a female donor with multiple sclerosis, enrolled in a pregnancy study. The CDR3 runs from the conserved cysteine through the conserved F or W. Each record gives: clone size, D gene, V gene, J gene, CDR3 protein, CDR3 DNA. The D gene is left open where the match is weak. Size tells how often a clone was seen (once, few, many) or the class of an expanded clone, and some rows leave it out.

abundance: -
d_gene: TRBD1
v_gene: TRBV5-1
j_gene: TRBJ2-2
CDR3aa: CASRHAGTGNTGELFF
CDR3nt: TGCGCCAGCCGCCATGCCGGGACAGGAAACACCGGGGAGCTGTTTTTT

abundance: -
d_gene: -
v_gene: TRBV9
j_gene: TRBJ2-2
CDR3aa: CASSLGQTNTGELFF
CDR3nt: TGTGCCAGCAGCCTAGGGCAAACGAACACCGGGGAGCTGTTTTTT

abundance: -
d_gene: TRBD2
v_gene: TRBV5-6
j_gene: TRBJ2-3
CDR3aa: CASSTISSGTSTDTQYF
CDR3nt: TGTGCCAGCAGCACAATATCTAGCGGCACAAGCACAGATACGCAGTATTTT

abundance: -
d_gene: TRBD2
v_gene: TRBV11-2
j_gene: TRBJ2-7
CDR3aa: CASRAPGLAGSLRF
CDR3nt: TGTGCCAGCAGGGCTCCGGGACTAGCGGGATCCCTCCGCTTC

abundance: -
d_gene: TRBD2
v_gene: TRBV5-1
j_gene: TRBJ2-3
CDR3aa: CASSLEGTRDTQYF
CDR3nt: TGCGCCAGCAGCTTGGAGGGGACTAGAGATACGCAGTATTTT

abundance: -
d_gene: TRBD2
v_gene: TRBV27
j_gene: TRBJ2-1
CDR3aa: CASSKTGRIIGNEQFF
CDR3nt: TGTGCCAGCAGTAAAACCGGGAGGATCATAGGGAATGAGCAGTTCTTC

abundance: -
d_gene: TRBD2
v_gene: TRBV6-6
j_gene: TRBJ2-7
CDR3aa: CASSYWGTSGTYEQYF
CDR3nt: TGTGCCAGCAGTTACTGGGGGACTAGCGGTACCTACGAGCAGTACTTC

abundance: -
d_gene: -
v_gene: TRBV12-2
j_gene: TRBJ2-7
CDR3aa: CASRLPGTSSYEQYF
CDR3nt: TGTGCAAGTCGCTTGCCCGGGACTAGCAGCTACGAGCAGTACTTC

abundance: -
d_gene: TRBD1
v_gene: TRBV19
j_gene: TRBJ2-2
CDR3aa: CASSRLTGGSHTGELFF
CDR3nt: TGTGCCAGTAGCCGACTAACAGGGGGCTCGCACACCGGGGAGCTGTTTTTT

abundance: -
d_gene: -
v_gene: TRBV7-9
j_gene: TRBJ1-2
CDR3aa: CASSLLGGRDGYGYTF
CDR3nt: TGTGCCAGCAGCCTCCTAGGCGGGAGGGACGGCTATGGCTACACCTTC

abundance: -
d_gene: -
v_gene: TRBV5-6
j_gene: TRBJ1-1
CDR3aa: CASSPWGGFAEAFF
CDR3nt: TGTGCCAGCAGCCCGTGGGGGGGGTTCGCTGAAGCTTTCTTT

abundance: few
d_gene: -
v_gene: TRBV19
j_gene: TRBJ2-1
CDR3aa: CASSITANNEQFF
CDR3nt: TGTGCCAGTAGTATCACAGCCAACAATGAGCAGTTCTTC

abundance: -
d_gene: TRBD1
v_gene: TRBV4-1
j_gene: TRBJ1-4
CDR3aa: CASSQGAPNEKLFF
CDR3nt: TGCGCCAGCTCTCAGGGGGCGCCTAATGAAAAACTGTTTTTT

abundance: -
d_gene: -
v_gene: TRBV27
j_gene: TRBJ1-1
CDR3aa: CASSFRGGGNTEAFF
CDR3nt: TGTGCCAGCAGTTTCAGGGGCGGAGGGAACACTGAAGCTTTCTTT

abundance: -
d_gene: -
v_gene: TRBV19
j_gene: TRBJ1-1
CDR3aa: CASSIEGMTTEAFF
CDR3nt: TGTGCCAGTAGTATCGAGGGTATGACCACTGAAGCTTTCTTT

abundance: -
d_gene: -
v_gene: TRBV30
j_gene: TRBJ1-2
CDR3aa: CALASAGGYTF
CDR3nt: TGTGCCCTAGCATCGGCGGGTGGCTACACCTTC

abundance: -
d_gene: -
v_gene: TRBV4-2
j_gene: TRBJ1-3
CDR3aa: CASSQEGGVAGNTIYF
CDR3nt: TGTGCCAGCAGCCAAGAGGGAGGGGTGGCTGGAAACACCATATATTTT

abundance: -
d_gene: -
v_gene: TRBV19
j_gene: TRBJ2-7
CDR3aa: CASSLGPLQSYEQYF
CDR3nt: TGTGCCAGTAGCCTCGGTCCCCTACAGAGCTACGAGCAGTACTTC

abundance: -
d_gene: -
v_gene: TRBV28
j_gene: TRBJ2-2
CDR3aa: CGAGATGELFF
CDR3nt: TGTGGGGCGGGGGCGACCGGGGAGCTGTTTTTT

abundance: -
d_gene: -
v_gene: TRBV5-1
j_gene: TRBJ1-2
CDR3aa: CASSLEAEYGYTF
CDR3nt: TGCGCCAGCAGCTTGGAGGCGGAGTATGGCTACACCTTC

abundance: -
d_gene: -
v_gene: TRBV5-4
j_gene: TRBJ1-3
CDR3aa: CASSLGGPFSGNTIYF
CDR3nt: TGTGCCAGCAGCTTGGGAGGGCCGTTCTCTGGAAACACCATATATTTT

abundance: -
d_gene: TRBD1
v_gene: TRBV2
j_gene: TRBJ2-2
CDR3aa: CASSARDRATGELFF
CDR3nt: TGTGCCAGCAGTGCCCGGGACAGGGCGACCGGGGAGCTGTTTTTT

abundance: -
d_gene: -
v_gene: TRBV2
j_gene: TRBJ1-2
CDR3aa: CASRVGAMDYGYTF
CDR3nt: TGTGCCAGCAGGGTGGGGGCTATGGACTATGGCTACACCTTC

abundance: -
d_gene: TRBD1
v_gene: TRBV19
j_gene: TRBJ1-4
CDR3aa: CASSITGTVNEKLFF
CDR3nt: TGTGCCAGTAGTATTACCGGGACAGTAAATGAAAAACTGTTTTTT

abundance: -
d_gene: TRBD2
v_gene: TRBV7-2
j_gene: TRBJ2-1
CDR3aa: CASSPWTSGRAGEQFF
CDR3nt: TGTGCCAGCAGCCCCTGGACTAGCGGGAGGGCCGGGGAGCAGTTCTTC

abundance: -
d_gene: -
v_gene: TRBV7-9
j_gene: TRBJ2-7
CDR3aa: CASSLARVGTHYEQYF
CDR3nt: TGTGCCAGCAGCTTAGCGCGAGTAGGGACTCACTACGAGCAGTACTTC

abundance: -
d_gene: -
v_gene: TRBV4-1
j_gene: TRBJ1-5
CDR3aa: CASSQDPQGSVGQPQHF
CDR3nt: TGCGCCAGCAGCCAAGATCCCCAGGGGAGTGTCGGTCAGCCCCAGCATTTT

abundance: -
d_gene: -
v_gene: TRBV4-2
j_gene: TRBJ1-4
CDR3aa: CASSQDRIKLFF
CDR3nt: TGTGCCAGCAGCCAAGATAGAATAAAACTGTTTTTT

abundance: -
d_gene: -
v_gene: TRBV28
j_gene: TRBJ2-1
CDR3aa: CATSDNEQFF
CDR3nt: TGTGCCACCAGCGACAATGAGCAGTTCTTC